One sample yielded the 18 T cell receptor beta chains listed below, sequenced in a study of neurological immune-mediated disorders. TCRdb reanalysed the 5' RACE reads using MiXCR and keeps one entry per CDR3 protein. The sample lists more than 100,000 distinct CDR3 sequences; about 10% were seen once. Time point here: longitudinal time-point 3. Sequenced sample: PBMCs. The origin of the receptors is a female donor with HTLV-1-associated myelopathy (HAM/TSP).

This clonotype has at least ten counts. The CDR3 region is CSAVRGAMNTEAFF. The CDR3 DNA sequence: TGCAGTGCTGTTAGAGGGGCCATGAACACTGAAGCTTTCTTT. The rearrangement joins TRBV20-1 to TRBJ1-1; D is possibly TRBD1 (5 bases). The V and J ends lost 5 bases and 0 bases respectively, with 13 bases between them. This CDR3 has 14 amino acids. The V gene's germline CDR1 is DFQATT and CDR2 SNEGSKA (reference sequence).

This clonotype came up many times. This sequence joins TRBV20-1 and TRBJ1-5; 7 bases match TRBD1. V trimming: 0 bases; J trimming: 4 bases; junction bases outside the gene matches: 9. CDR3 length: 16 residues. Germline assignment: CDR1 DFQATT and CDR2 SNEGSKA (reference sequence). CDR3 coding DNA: TGCAGTGCTAGAGATTTAAGGGACAGCGGAAATCAGCCCCAGCATTTT. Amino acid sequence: CSARDLRDSGNQPQHF.

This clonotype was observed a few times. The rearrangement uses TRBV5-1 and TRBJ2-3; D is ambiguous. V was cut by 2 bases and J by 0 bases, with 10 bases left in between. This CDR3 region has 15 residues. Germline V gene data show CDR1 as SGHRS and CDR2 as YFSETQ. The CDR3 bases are TGCGCCAGCAGCTTTAACCCCTCTAGCACAGATACGCAGTATTTT. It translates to CASSFNPSSTDTQYF.

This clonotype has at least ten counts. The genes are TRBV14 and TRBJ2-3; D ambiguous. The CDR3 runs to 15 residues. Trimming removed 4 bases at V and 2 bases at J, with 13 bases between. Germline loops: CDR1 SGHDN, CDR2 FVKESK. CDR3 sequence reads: CASSPRQSFTDTQYF. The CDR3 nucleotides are TGTGCCAGCAGCCCACGACAATCGTTCACAGATACGCAGTATTTT.

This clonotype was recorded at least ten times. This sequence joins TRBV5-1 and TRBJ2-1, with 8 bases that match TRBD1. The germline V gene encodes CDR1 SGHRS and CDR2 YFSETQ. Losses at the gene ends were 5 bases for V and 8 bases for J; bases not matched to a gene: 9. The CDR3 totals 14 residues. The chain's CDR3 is CASRTGQGTDEQFF. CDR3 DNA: TGCGCCAGCAGGACCGGACAGGGTACGGATGAGCAGTTCTTC.

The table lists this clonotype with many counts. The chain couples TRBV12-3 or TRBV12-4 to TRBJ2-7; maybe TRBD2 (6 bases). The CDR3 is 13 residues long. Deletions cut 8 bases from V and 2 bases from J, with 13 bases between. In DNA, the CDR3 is TGTGCCAGCCGGAGGGACGCCACCTACGAGCAGTACTTC. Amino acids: CASRRDATYEQYF.

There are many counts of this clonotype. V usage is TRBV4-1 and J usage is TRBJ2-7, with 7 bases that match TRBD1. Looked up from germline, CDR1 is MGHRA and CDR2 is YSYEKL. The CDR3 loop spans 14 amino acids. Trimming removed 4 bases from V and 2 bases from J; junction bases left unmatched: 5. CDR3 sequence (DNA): TGCGCCAGCAGCCTCGTAGGGGGCCCCTACGAGCAGTACTTC. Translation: CASSLVGGPYEQYF.

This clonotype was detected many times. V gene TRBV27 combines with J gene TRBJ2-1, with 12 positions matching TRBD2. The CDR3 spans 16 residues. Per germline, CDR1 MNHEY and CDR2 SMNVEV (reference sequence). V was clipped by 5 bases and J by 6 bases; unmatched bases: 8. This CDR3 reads CASSPLASGGANEQFF. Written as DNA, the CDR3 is TGTGCCAGCAGTCCCCTAGCTAGCGGGGGGGCCAATGAGCAGTTCTTC.

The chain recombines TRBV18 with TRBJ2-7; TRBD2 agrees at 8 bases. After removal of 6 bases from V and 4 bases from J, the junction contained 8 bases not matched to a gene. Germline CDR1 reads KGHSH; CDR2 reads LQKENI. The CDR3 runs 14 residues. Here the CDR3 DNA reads TGTGCCAGCTCCCCCCCGGGGGGGCAGTACGAGCAGTACTTC. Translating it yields CASSPPGGQYEQYF.

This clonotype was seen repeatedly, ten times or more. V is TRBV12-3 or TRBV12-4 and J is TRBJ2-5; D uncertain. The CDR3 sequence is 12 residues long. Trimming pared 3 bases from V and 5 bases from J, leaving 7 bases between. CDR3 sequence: CASSLSSETQYF. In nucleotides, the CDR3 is TGTGCCAGCAGTTTGTCCTCGGAGACCCAGTACTTC.

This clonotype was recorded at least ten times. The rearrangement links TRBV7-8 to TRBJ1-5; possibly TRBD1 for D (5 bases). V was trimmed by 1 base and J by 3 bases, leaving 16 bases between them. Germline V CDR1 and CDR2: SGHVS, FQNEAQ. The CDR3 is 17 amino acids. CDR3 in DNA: TGTGCCAGCAGCTTAGATCGGGGCAGCTTAGCCAATCAGCCCCAGCATTTT. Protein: CASSLDRGSLANQPQHF.

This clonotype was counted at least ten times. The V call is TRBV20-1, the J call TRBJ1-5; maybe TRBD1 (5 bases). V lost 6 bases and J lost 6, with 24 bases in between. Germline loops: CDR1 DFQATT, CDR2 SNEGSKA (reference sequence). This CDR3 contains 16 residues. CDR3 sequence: CSASRDGRGSGQPQHF. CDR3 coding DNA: TGCAGTGCCAGCCGGGACGGACGAGGGTCGGGTCAGCCCCAGCATTTT.

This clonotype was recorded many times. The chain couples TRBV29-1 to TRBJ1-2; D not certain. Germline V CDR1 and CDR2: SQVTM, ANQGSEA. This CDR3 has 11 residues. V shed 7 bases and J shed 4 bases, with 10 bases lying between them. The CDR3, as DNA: TGCAGCGCATCCACGGGCTATGGCTACACCTTC. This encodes CSASTGYGYTF.

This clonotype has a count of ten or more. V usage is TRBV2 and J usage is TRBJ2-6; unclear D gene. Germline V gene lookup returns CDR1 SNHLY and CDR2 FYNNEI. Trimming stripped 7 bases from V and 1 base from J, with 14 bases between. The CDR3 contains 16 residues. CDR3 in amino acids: CASKEQTGSGANVLTF. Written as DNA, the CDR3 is TGTGCCAGCAAAGAGCAAACTGGATCTGGGGCCAACGTCCTGACTTTC.

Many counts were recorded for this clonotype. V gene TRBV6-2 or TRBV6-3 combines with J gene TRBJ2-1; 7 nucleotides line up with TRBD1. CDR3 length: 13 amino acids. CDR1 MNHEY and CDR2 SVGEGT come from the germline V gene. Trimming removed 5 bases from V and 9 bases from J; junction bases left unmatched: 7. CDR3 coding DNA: TGTGCCAGCAGTCGATCGGGACAGACTGAGCAGTTCTTC. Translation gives CASSRSGQTEQFF.

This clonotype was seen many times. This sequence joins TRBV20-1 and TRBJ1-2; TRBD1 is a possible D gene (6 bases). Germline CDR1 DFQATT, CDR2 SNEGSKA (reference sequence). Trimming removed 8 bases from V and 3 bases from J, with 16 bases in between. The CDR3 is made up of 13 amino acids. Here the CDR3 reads CSSYRETDYGYTF. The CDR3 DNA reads TGCAGTTCTTACAGGGAGACAGACTATGGCTACACCTTC.

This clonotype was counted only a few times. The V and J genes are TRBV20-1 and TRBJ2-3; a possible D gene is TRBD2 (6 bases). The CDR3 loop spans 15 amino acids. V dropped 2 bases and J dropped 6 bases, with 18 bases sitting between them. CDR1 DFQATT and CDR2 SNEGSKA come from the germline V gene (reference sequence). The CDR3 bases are TGCAGTGCTAGACCCCGGGGGTCGATACCGGATACGCAGTATTTT. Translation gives CSARPRGSIPDTQYF.

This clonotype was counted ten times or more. CDR3 sequence: CASSPGTGLYNEQFF. As DNA, the CDR3 is TGTGCCAGCAGCCCCGGGACAGGGCTCTACAATGAGCAGTTCTTC. The chain combines TRBV2 with TRBJ2-1; 9 nucleotides line up with TRBD1. V shed 6 bases and J 3 bases; nucleotides not matched to a gene: 6. CDR3 length: 15 residues. Looked up from germline, CDR1 is SNHLY and CDR2 is FYNNEI.